This entry features one TCR beta chain sequence. Antigen: not known. Amplification used 60 V beta primers and 13 J beta primers. Using immunoSEQ multiplex PCR, the repertoire was profiled, and TCRdb retains in-frame clones only, with some absent. The table has over 90,000 clones, 65% to 85% seen once. CDR1 LGHNA and CDR2 YNFKEQ come from the germline V gene. The CDR3 covers 22 residues. Trimming at V came to 3 bases and at J to 7 bases, leaving 31 bases not matched to a gene. The sample is drawn from a study of glioma-infiltrating T cells after dendritic cell vaccination. Overall study: Between the early 2000s and the early 2010s, patients got autologous tumor lysate-pulsed dendritic cell vaccines. Study-wide findings and caveats: Complete blood and tumor specimen sets were limited to few patients.

The time point here: after dendritic cell vaccination, including at tumor progression/relapse. The specimen comprised blood, sampled after dendritic cell vaccination. This chain connects TRBV4-2 to TRBJ1-2; TRBD1 agrees at 8 bases. The sequence was obtained from a human donor with glioblastoma. CDR3 sequence reads: CASSHKTGTGSLYTDILGGYTF. As DNA, the CDR3 is TGTGCCAGCAGCCATAAAACCGGGACAGGAAGTCTATACACCGATATATTAGGTGGCTACACCTTC.